A selection of T cell receptor beta chains follows, all from one sample in a study of siplizumab effects on memory and regulatory T cells. The repertoire was sequenced with immunoSEQ multiplex PCR; TCRdb's copy has only in-frame clones and lacks some. Among roughly 100,000 clones listed, approximately 90% were seen once. The material sequenced was CD4+ T cells sorted from blood. These TCRs come from a human donor in good health. The CDR3 runs from the conserved cysteine through the conserved F or W. The D gene is left open where the match is weak. A clone size is listed for some rows: how often the clone was seen (once, few, many), or a class if it is expanded.

>TRBV2|TRBD2|NA|TRBJ2-3|17
TGTGCCAGCAGTGGGGGGGGAAAACTTAACCGTCCAGATACGCAGTATTTT
CASSGGGKLNRPDTQYF
>TRBV6-1|TRBD2|NA|TRBJ2-2|15
TGTGCCAGCAGTTTGGCGGGAGCGGGCACCGGGGAGCTGTTTTTT
CASSLAGAGTGELFF
>TRBV19|TRBD2|NA|TRBJ2-7|13
TGTGCCAGTAGACTAGCGGGGACCTACGAGCAGTACTTC
CASRLAGTYEQYF
>TRBV18|NA|once|TRBJ2-6|17
TGTGCCAGCAGATCGGACAGTTACTCCTCTGGGGCCAACGTCCTGACTTTC
CASRSDSYSSGANVLTF
>TRBV27|NA|NA|TRBJ1-6|14
TGTGCCAGCAGTTTAGGGGGTTTCAACTCACCCCTCCACTTT
CASSLGGFNSPLHF
>TRBV6-1|NA|once|TRBJ1-3|14
TGTGCCAGCAGGCCCAGGGAGACTGGAAACACCATATATTTT
CASRPRETGNTIYF
>TRBV29-1|NA|NA|TRBJ1-1|12
TGCAGCGCCGGACGGAGGAACACTGAAGCTTTCTTT
CSAGRRNTEAFF
>TRBV5-1|NA|NA|TRBJ1-4|15
TGCGCCAGCAGCTTGGAAGGCAGGGGCAATGAAAAACTGTTTTTT
CASSLEGRGNEKLFF
>TRBV18|NA|once|TRBJ1-1|14
TGTGCCAGCTCACCTTTGGGACGGAACACTGAAGCTTTCTTT
CASSPLGRNTEAFF
>TRBV13|NA|NA|TRBJ1-5|13
TGTGCCAGCAGCTTAAGGGGGGATCAGCCCCAGCATTTT
CASSLRGDQPQHF
>TRBV13|NA|once|TRBJ1-1|17
TGTGCCAGCAGCTTAGGCATTTGGGGGACCGGGGACACTGAAGCTTTCTTT
CASSLGIWGTGDTEAFF
>TRBV19|NA|NA|TRBJ1-4|15
TGTGCCAGTAGCTCGAAGTTTTGGGCTAATGAAAAACTGTTTTTT
CASSSKFWANEKLFF
>TRBV12-5|TRBD2|NA|TRBJ2-5|17
TGTGCTAGTGGTTTGGAACGAGGACTAGCGGGATCAGAGACCCAGTACTTC
CASGLERGLAGSETQYF
>TRBV5-1|TRBD2|NA|TRBJ2-1|14
TGCGCCAGCAGCTTAAGAGCGGGATTAGGTGAGCAGTTCTTC
CASSLRAGLGEQFF
>TRBV7-9|NA|NA|TRBJ1-1|16
TGTGCCAGCAGCTCAGATATAGGACTTTTGAACACTGAAGCTTTCTTT
CASSSDIGLLNTEAFF
>TRBV28|TRBD2|NA|TRBJ2-1|14
TGTGCCAGCTGGGTGGCGGGAGGGTACAATGAGCAGTTCTTC
CASWVAGGYNEQFF
>TRBV5-6|NA|NA|TRBJ2-4|13
TGTGCCAGCAGTAGGGGAGGAATAGGCATTCAGTACTTC
CASSRGGIGIQYF
>TRBV7-8|NA|NA|TRBJ1-3|12
TGTGCCAGCAGCTTTGGGGGGGACACCATATATTTT
CASSFGGDTIYF
>TRBV6-4|TRBD2|NA|TRBJ2-1|13
TGTGCCAGCCGTTCTAGCGGGAGGAATGAGCAGTTCTTC
CASRSSGRNEQFF
>TRBV21-1|NA|NA|TRBJ1-5|16
TGTGCCAGCAGCAGACAGGGGGAAATTTGTTGTCAGCCCCAGCATTTT
CASSRQGEICCQPQHF
>TRBV7-9|TRBD2|NA|TRBJ2-1|16
TGTGCCAGCAGCTTACAGCTAGCGGGATTCTACAATGAGCAGTTCTTC
CASSLQLAGFYNEQFF
>TRBV10-3|NA|NA|TRBJ1-2|14
TGCGCCATCAGTGGGTTTGACAGCACCTATGGCTACACCTTC
CAISGFDSTYGYTF
>TRBV19|NA|NA|TRBJ1-4|14
TGTGCCAGCAAGGGAGGAGGGGGGCGCGAAAAACTGTTTTTT
CASKGGGGREKLFF
>TRBV19|TRBD2|NA|TRBJ2-3|15
TGTGCCAGTTCCTATAGCGGGACTTTACTGGATACGCAGTATTTT
CASSYSGTLLDTQYF
>TRBV6-5|NA|NA|TRBJ2-1|12
TGTGCCAGCAGTAGTTTCGGAGGTGAGCAGTTCTTC
CASSSFGGEQFF